Sequencing of this T cell receptor beta chain was carried out in a study of control samples from healthy donors and cancer patients. V shed 5 bases and J 0 bases; nucleotides not matched to a gene: 5. The CDR3 is made up of 15 amino acids. CDR1 is SEHNR, CDR2 FQNEAQ, per germline (reference sequence). Sequencing was performed with immunoSEQ multiplex PCR; in TCRdb, only in-frame clones are kept and a portion is missing. The data hold 120,000 or so clones, with about 90% observed a single time. The clonotype originates from a man younger than 30 in good health. The V and J genes are TRBV7-9 and TRBJ1-2, with TRBD1 matching 8 bases. The material sequenced was blood. The CDR3 protein is CASSRQGASNYGYTF. CDR3 sequence (DNA): TGTGCCAGCAGCCGTCAGGGGGCATCTAACTATGGCTACACCTTC. Based on the CDR3 plus reference TRBV7-9 and TRBJ1-2, the full variable domain is DTGVSQNPRHKITKRGQNVTFRCDPISEHNRLYWYRQTLGQGPEFLTYFQNEAQLEKSRLLSDRFSAERPKGSFSTLEIQRTEQGDSAMYLCASSRQGASNYGYTFGSGTRLTVV.